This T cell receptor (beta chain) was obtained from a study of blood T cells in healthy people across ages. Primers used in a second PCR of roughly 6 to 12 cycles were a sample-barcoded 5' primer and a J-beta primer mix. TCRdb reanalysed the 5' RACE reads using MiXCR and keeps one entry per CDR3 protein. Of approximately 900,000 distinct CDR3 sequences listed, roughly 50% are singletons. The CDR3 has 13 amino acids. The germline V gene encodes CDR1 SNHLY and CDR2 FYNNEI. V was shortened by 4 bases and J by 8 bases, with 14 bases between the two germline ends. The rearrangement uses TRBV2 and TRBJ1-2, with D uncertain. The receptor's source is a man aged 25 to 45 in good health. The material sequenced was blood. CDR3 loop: CASSGPLGCGYTF. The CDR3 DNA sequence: TGTGCCAGCAGTGGGCCGCTTGGTTGCGGCTACACCTTC.